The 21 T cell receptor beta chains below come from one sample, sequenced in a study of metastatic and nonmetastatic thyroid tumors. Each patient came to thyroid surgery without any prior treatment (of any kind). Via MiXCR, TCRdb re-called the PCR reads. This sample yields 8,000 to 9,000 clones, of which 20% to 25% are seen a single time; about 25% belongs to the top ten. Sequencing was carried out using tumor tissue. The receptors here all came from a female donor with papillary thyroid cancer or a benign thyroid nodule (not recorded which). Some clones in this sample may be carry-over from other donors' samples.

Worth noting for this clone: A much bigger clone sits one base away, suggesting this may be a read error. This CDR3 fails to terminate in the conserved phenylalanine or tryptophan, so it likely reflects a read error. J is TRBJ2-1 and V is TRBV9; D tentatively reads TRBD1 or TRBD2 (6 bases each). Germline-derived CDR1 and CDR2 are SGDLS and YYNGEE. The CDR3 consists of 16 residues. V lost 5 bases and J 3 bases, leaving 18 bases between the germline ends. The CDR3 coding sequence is TGTGCCAGCAGTACCCGCACGGGGGCGCGCTACAATGAGCAGTTCTTG. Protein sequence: CASSTRTGARYNEQFL.

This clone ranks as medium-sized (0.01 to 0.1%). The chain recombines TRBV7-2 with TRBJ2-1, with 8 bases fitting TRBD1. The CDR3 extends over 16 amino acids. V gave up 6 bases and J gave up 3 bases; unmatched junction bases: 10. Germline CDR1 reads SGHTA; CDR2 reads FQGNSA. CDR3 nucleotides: TGTGCCAGCAGTTATTCCGGGACAGGCCGCTACAATGAGCAGTTCTTC. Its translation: CASSYSGTGRYNEQFF.

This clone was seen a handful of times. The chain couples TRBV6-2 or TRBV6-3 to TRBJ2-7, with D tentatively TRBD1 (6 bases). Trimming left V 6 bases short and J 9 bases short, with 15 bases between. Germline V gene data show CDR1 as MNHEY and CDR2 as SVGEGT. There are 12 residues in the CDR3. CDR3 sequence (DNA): TGTGCCAGCAGAACAGGGAGTTCGTGGCAGTACTTC. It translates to CASRTGSSWQYF.

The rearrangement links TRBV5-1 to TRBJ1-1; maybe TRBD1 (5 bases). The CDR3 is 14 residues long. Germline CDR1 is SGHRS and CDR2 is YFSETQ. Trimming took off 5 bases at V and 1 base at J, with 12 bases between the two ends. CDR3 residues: CASRAGTSNTEAFF. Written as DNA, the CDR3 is TGCGCCAGCAGGGCCGGGACCTCGAACACTGAAGCTTTCTTT.

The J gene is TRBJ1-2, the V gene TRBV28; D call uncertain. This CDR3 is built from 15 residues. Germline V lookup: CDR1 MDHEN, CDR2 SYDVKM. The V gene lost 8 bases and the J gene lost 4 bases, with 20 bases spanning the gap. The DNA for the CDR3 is TGTGCCAGCCGGGTAGGGCTCAATAGCGGCTATGGCTACACCTTC. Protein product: CASRVGLNSGYGYTF.

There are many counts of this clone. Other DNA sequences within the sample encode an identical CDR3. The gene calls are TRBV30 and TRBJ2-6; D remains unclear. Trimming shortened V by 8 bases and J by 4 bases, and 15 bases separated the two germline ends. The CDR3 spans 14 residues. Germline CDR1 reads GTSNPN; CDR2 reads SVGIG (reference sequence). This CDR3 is CAGMGLTGANVLTF. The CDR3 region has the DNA TGTGCCGGGATGGGGTTAACGGGGGCCAACGTCCTGACTTTC.

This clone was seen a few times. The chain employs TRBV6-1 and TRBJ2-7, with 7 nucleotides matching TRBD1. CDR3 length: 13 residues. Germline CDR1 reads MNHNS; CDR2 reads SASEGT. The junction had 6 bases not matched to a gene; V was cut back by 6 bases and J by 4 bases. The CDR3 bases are TGTGCCAGCAGGGAAACAGGGGAATACGAGCAGTACTTC. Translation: CASRETGEYEQYF.

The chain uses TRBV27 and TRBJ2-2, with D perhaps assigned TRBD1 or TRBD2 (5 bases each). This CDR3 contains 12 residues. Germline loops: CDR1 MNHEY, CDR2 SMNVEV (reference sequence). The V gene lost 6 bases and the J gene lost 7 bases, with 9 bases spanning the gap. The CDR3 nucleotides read TGTGCCAGCAGGGGGGATAGCGGGGAGCTGTTTTTT. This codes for CASRGDSGELFF.

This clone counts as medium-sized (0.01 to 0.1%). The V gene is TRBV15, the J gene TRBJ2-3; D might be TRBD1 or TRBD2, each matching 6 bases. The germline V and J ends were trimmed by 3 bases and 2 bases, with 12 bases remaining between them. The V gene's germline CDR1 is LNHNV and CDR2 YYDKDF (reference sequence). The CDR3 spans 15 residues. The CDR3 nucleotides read TGTGCCACCAGCAGTGGAGGGGGTGACACAGATACGCAGTATTTT. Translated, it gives CATSSGGGDTDTQYF.

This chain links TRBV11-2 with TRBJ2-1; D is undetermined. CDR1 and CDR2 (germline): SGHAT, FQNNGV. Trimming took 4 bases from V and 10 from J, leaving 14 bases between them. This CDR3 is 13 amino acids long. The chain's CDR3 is CASSSPPQAEQFF. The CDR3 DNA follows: TGTGCCAGCAGCTCACCCCCCCAGGCAGAGCAGTTCTTC.

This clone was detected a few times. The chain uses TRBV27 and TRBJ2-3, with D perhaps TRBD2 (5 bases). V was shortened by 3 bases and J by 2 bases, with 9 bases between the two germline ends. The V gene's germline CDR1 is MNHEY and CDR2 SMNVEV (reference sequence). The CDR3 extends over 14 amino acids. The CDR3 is CASSFIGNTDTQYF. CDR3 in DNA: TGTGCCAGCAGTTTCATCGGGAACACAGATACGCAGTATTTT.

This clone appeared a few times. CDR3 sequence: CASSPSPGGGGYYNEQFF. Written as DNA, the CDR3 is TGTGCCAGCAGTCCCTCCCCGGGTGGGGGGGGCTACTACAATGAGCAGTTCTTC. The chain recombines TRBV28 with TRBJ2-1, with TRBD2 as a possible D gene (7 bases). V lost 5 bases and J 3 bases, leaving 23 bases between the germline ends. Germline V CDR1 and CDR2: MDHEN, SYDVKM. The length of the CDR3 is 18 residues. Full variable domain (remainder filled in from reference TRBV28 and TRBJ2-1): DVKVTQSSRYLVKRTGEKVFLECVQDMDHENMFWYRQDPGLGLRLIYFSYDVKMKEKGDIPEGYSVSREKKERFSLILESASTNQTSMYLCASSPSPGGGGYYNEQFFGPGTRLTVL.

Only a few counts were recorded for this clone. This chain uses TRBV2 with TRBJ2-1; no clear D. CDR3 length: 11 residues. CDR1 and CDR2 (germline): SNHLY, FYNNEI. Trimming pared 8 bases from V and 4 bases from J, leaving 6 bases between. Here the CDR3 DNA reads TGTGCCAGCTGGCAGTACAATGAGCAGTTCTTC. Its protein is CASWQYNEQFF.

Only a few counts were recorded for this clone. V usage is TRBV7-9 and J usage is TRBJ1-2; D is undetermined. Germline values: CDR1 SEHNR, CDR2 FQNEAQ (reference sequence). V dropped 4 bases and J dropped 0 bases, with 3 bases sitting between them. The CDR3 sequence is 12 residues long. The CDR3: CASSSTNYGYTF. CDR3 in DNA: TGTGCCAGCAGCTCTACTAACTATGGCTACACCTTC.

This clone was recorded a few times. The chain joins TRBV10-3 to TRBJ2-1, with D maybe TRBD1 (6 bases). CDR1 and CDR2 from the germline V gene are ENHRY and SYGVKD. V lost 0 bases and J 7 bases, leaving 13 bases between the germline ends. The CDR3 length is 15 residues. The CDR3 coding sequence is TGTGCCATCAGTGAGTCATCAGGGGACGTTAATGAGCAGTTCTTC. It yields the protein CAISESSGDVNEQFF.

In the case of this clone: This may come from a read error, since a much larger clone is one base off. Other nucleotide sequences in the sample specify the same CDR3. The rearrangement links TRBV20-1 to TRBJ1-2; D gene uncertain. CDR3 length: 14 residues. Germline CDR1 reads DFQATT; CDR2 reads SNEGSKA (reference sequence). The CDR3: CSASPELINYSYTF. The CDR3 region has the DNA TGCAGTGCCAGTCCAGAACTTATCAACTATAGCTACACCTTC.

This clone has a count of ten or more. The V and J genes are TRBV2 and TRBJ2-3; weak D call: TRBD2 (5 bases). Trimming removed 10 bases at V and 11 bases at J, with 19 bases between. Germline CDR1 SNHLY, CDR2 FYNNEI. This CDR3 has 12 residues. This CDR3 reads CAISLGVSGQYF. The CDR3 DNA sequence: TGTGCCATCAGCCTCGGGGTATCGGGGCAGTATTTT.

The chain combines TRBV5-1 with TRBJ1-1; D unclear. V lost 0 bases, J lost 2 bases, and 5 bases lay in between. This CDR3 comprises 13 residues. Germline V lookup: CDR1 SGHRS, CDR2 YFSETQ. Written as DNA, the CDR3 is TGCGCCAGCAGCTTGGGGGCAAACACTGAAGCTTTCTTT. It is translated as CASSLGANTEAFF.

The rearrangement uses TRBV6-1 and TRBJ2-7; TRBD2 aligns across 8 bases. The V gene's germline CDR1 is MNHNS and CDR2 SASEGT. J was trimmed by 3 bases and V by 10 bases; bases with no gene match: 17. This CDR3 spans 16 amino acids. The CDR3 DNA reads TGTGCCACGTACCCCGGGGGGGGGGGGGACTTCTACGAGCAGTACTTC. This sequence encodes CATYPGGGGDFYEQYF.

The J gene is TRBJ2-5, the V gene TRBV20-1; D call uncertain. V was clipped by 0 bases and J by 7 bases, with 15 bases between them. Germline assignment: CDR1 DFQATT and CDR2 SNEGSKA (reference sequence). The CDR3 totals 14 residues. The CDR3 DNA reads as TGCAGTGCTAGAGATCGGGTCGTCTCGGTGACCCAGTACTTC. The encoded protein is CSARDRVVSVTQYF.

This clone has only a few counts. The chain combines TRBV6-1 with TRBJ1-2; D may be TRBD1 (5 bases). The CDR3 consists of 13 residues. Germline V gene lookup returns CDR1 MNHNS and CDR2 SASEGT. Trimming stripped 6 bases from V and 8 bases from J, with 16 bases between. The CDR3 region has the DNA TGTGCCAGCAGAATCAGGGACGGGACGGGCTACACCTTC. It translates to CASRIRDGTGYTF.